Shown below are 32 T cell receptor beta chains from a single sample sequenced in a study of regulatory T cells in long-lasting Graves disease. Stated time point: newly diagnosed GD, antithyroid drugs for less than 3 months. The TCR library was made from RNA extracted from PBMCs. Libraries of TCR beta came from iRepertoire HTBI primers plus Arm-PCR of CDR3 regions. TCRdb recomputed calls from the multiplex PCR reads with MiXCR, one row per CDR3 protein. The sample includes under 400,000 distinct CDR3 sequences, approximately 16% of them seen just once. These data also formed part of another study, on T cells in Graves' hyperthyroidism and ophthalmopathy.

The input for sequencing was peripheral blood mononuclear cells (PBMCs), taken at new diagnosis, from a patient treated with antithyroid drugs. These receptors were taken from a man in his forties or fifties with Graves disease.

This clonotype was counted at least ten times. The chain couples TRBV7-8 to TRBJ2-3; no clear D gene. The CDR3 totals 17 residues. Germline CDR1 SGHVS, CDR2 FQNEAQ. Between the trimmed V and J ends, which lost 3 bases and 2 bases, there was a span of 18 bases. The CDR3 protein is CASSFKRTLSYTDTQYF. The CDR3 region has the DNA TGTGCCAGCAGCTTTAAGAGGACCCTTAGCTACACAGATACGCAGTATTTT.

This clonotype was found many times. J is TRBJ1-3 and V is TRBV5-1, with D maybe TRBD1 (6 bases). Germline CDR1 and CDR2: SGHRS and YFSETQ. The CDR3 has 16 residues. Trimming stripped 2 bases from V and 2 bases from J, with 14 bases between. This CDR3 reads CASSFRAGTPGNTIYF. The DNA for the CDR3 is TGCGCCAGCAGCTTCCGGGCCGGGACACCTGGAAACACCATATATTTT.

In its sample, this clonotype was seen many times. The chain's CDR3 is CASSPSAGGVRNEQFF. CDR3 DNA sequence: TGTGCCAGCTCACCATCCGCGGGGGGGGTCCGCAATGAGCAGTTCTTC. The J gene is TRBJ2-1, the V gene TRBV18; TRBD2 matches at 9 bases. The junction had 8 bases not matched to a gene; V was cut back by 2 bases and J by 6 bases. CDR1 KGHSH and CDR2 LQKENI come from the germline V gene. The CDR3 has 16 amino acids.

Of note for this clonotype: The junction does not match germline at one end; this may be a read error. The chain recombines TRBV7-7 with TRBJ2-1; a possible D gene is TRBD1 (5 bases). Per the germline V gene, CDR1 is SSHAT and CDR2 is FNYEAQ (reference sequence). The CDR3 sequence is 13 residues long. This CDR3 is CASSLHEGVEQFF. CDR3 coding DNA: TGTGCTAGCAGCTTACATGAAGGGGTTGAGCAGTTCTTC. The entire variable domain, with the rest obtained from reference TRBV7-7 and TRBJ2-1, is as follows: GAGVSQSPRYKVTKRGQDVTLRCDPISSHATLYWYQQALGQGPEFLTYFNYEAQPDKSGLPSDRFSAERPEGSISTLTIQRTEQRDSAMYRCASSLHEGVEQFFGPGTRLTVL.

The chain employs TRBV7-2 and TRBJ2-3; TRBD2 aligns across 15 bases. With 0 bases clipped from V and 2 bases from J, the junction kept 3 bases outside the gene matches. The CDR3 has 18 residues. Germline V CDR1 and CDR2: SGHTA, FQGNSA. CDR3 coding DNA: TGTGCCAGCAGCTTAGCCGGGACTAGCGGGGGGTCCACAGATACGCAGTATTTT. Protein product: CASSLAGTSGGSTDTQYF. The full variable domain, in which reference TRBV7-2 and TRBJ2-3 provide the parts outside the CDR3, is GAGVSQSPSNKVTEKGKDVELRCDPISGHTALYWYRQSLGQGLEFLIYFQGNSAPDKSGLPSDRFSAERTGGSVSTLTIQRTQQEDSAVYLCASSLAGTSGGSTDTQYFGPGTRLTVL.

Comment on this clonotype: Possible read error: a much larger clone is one base away. A read error is likely, as this CDR3 ends without the conserved phenylalanine or tryptophan. The chain joins TRBV20-1 to TRBJ1-5, with 9 nucleotides matching TRBD1. In germline, CDR1 is DFQATT, CDR2 SNEGSKA (reference sequence). The junction had 8 bases not matched to a gene; V was cut back by 2 bases and J by 6 bases. The CDR3 runs to 15 residues. The CDR3 sequence: CSARSYRGRFQPQHL. Here the CDR3 DNA reads TGCAGTGCTAGATCCTACAGGGGGCGCTTTCAGCCCCAGCATCTT.

This clonotype was picked up a small number of times. The gene calls are TRBV7-3 and TRBJ2-3, with TRBD1 matching over 7 bases. The germline V gene encodes CDR1 SGHTA and CDR2 FQGTGA. This CDR3 is 15 amino acids long. The J segment lost 1 base and the V segment lost 5 bases, leaving 6 bases of the junction unmatched. CDR3 amino acids: CASSPRGPGTDTQYF. CDR3 coding DNA: TGTGCCAGCAGCCCGAGGGGGCCGGGCACAGATACGCAGTATTTT.

This clonotype was counted at least ten times. The chain is built from TRBV7-2 and TRBJ1-1, with 8 bases fitting TRBD1. This CDR3 is built from 15 residues. The V and J ends lost 1 base and 5 bases, in that order; junction bases with no gene match: 6. Germline lookup yields CDR1 SGHTA and CDR2 FQGNSA. CDR3 nucleotide sequence: TGTGCCAGCAGCTTAGTCGACAGGGGTGAGACTGAAGCTTTCTTT. Translated, it gives CASSLVDRGETEAFF. Full variable domain (outside the CDR3, taken from reference TRBV7-2 and TRBJ1-1): GAGVSQSPSNKVTEKGKDVELRCDPISGHTALYWYRQSLGQGLEFLIYFQGNSAPDKSGLPSDRFSAERTGGSVSTLTIQRTQQEDSAVYLCASSLVDRGETEAFFGQGTRLTVV.

The sample holds many counts of this clonotype. The chain is built from TRBV20-1 and TRBJ1-2; D is uncertain. Between the trimmed V and J ends, which lost 0 bases and 3 bases, there was a span of 14 bases. CDR3 length: 15 residues. Germline assignment: CDR1 DFQATT and CDR2 SNEGSKA (reference sequence). Here the CDR3 reads CSARDARQVDYGYTF. The CDR3 bases are TGCAGTGCTAGAGATGCCCGCCAAGTTGACTATGGCTACACCTTC.

The rearrangement joins TRBV6-2 or TRBV6-3 to TRBJ2-2, with a weak D call TRBD1 (6 bases). Per the germline V gene, CDR1 is MNHEY and CDR2 is SVGEGT. Trimming removed 5 bases at V and 6 bases at J, with 22 bases between. The CDR3 runs to 17 residues. DNA for the CDR3: TGTGCCAGCAGTGTGAAACCACCGGGACAAATGTCCGGGGAGCTGTTTTTT. It yields the protein CASSVKPPGQMSGELFF.

The chain joins TRBV7-9 to TRBJ1-1; no clear D gene. Germline CDR1 SEHNR, CDR2 FQNEAQ (reference sequence). CDR3 length: 12 residues. V dropped 3 bases and J dropped 7 bases, with 9 bases sitting between them. CDR3 sequence (DNA): TGTGCCAGCAGCTTTGTGTACAATGAAGCTTTCTTT. The encoded protein is CASSFVYNEAFF.

This clonotype was observed many times. The chain recombines TRBV5-1 with TRBJ2-1; D is undetermined. The CDR3 runs to 12 residues. CDR1 is SGHRS and CDR2 is YFSETQ in the germline V gene. V lost 4 bases to trimming and J lost 9 bases, with 11 bases between them. CDR3 residues: CASSNPDLEQFF. Here the CDR3 DNA reads TGCGCCAGCAGCAACCCCGACCTTGAGCAGTTCTTC.

The chain carries TRBV28 and TRBJ1-2; D call uncertain. In germline, CDR1 is MDHEN, CDR2 SYDVKM. The CDR3 is 12 amino acids. CDR3: CVLGRLGYGYTF. The CDR3 coding sequence is TGTGTACTCGGACGGCTTGGCTATGGCTACACCTTC.

In its sample, this clonotype was seen many times. This sequence joins TRBV27 and TRBJ2-5; a weak D match, TRBD1 (5 bases). This CDR3 has 15 amino acids. With 4 bases removed from V and 6 bases from J, the gap between germline ends came to 18 bases. Germline V CDR1 and CDR2: MNHEY, SMNVEV (reference sequence). The CDR3 protein is CASSSPSVGVKTQYF. The DNA for the CDR3 is TGTGCCAGCAGTTCTCCGTCGGTAGGGGTAAAGACCCAGTACTTC.

This clonotype was seen only a few times. This chain uses TRBV19 with TRBJ2-1, with D possibly matching TRBD1 (5 bases). Trimming stripped 4 bases from V and 4 bases from J, with 23 bases between. The CDR3 length is 18 residues. CDR1 and CDR2 (germline): LNHDA, SQIVND (reference sequence). CDR3 sequence reads: CASSNRRRQPPRYNEQFF. The DNA of the CDR3 is TGTGCCAGTAGTAACCGCCGTCGACAGCCACCAAGGTACAATGAGCAGTTCTTC.

V is TRBV29-1 and J is TRBJ2-5; 8 nucleotides agree with TRBD1. Germline assignment: CDR1 SQVTM and CDR2 ANQGSEA. After removal of 7 bases from V and 5 bases from J, the junction contained 9 bases not matched to a gene. The CDR3 covers 13 residues. The CDR3 nucleotides are TGCAGCGCCAAGGACAGGGCTGGGGAGACCCAGTACTTC. Translated: CSAKDRAGETQYF.

The chain recombines TRBV4-1 with TRBJ2-2; 12 bases are a match to TRBD2. This CDR3 has 17 residues. Unmatched junction bases numbered 3, after V lost 2 bases and J lost 2 bases. Germline V CDR1 and CDR2: MGHRA, YSYEKL. CDR3 region: CASSQPTSGGNTGELFF. In DNA form, the CDR3 reads TGCGCCAGCAGCCAACCGACTAGCGGGGGTAACACCGGGGAGCTGTTTTTT.

This clonotype was counted many times. This chain connects TRBV6-5 to TRBJ2-7, with 10 bases that match TRBD1. Germline trimming cut 2 bases from V and 1 base from J; bases unmatched to any gene: 2. Germline CDR1 and CDR2: MNHEY and SVGAGI. CDR3 length equals 15 residues. The CDR3 is CASSYGQGVSYEQYF. In nucleotides, the CDR3 is TGTGCCAGCAGTTACGGACAGGGGGTGTCCTACGAGCAGTACTTC.

This clonotype was found a few times. The germline gene is not matched at one end of the junction; a read error may be the cause. The chain is built from TRBV6-1 and TRBJ2-3; no clear D. Germline CDR1 reads MNHNS; CDR2 reads SASEGT. The CDR3 is 15 amino acids. This chain's CDR3 is CAGSKGRVRLDTQYF. In nucleotides, the CDR3 is TGTGCCGGCAGCAAAGGACGGGTTAGATTAGATACGCAGTATTTT.

This clonotype appeared many times. The chain uses TRBV6-1 and TRBJ2-7, with TRBD1 identical over 10 bases. There are 15 residues in the CDR3. Germline V gene data show CDR1 as MNHNS and CDR2 as SASEGT. With 6 bases clipped from V and 0 bases from J, the junction kept 5 bases outside the gene matches. CDR3 DNA sequence: TGTGCCAGCAGCATGGGACAGGGGAGCTCCTACGAGCAGTACTTC. The encoded protein is CASSMGQGSSYEQYF.

This clonotype was recorded at least ten times. At one boundary the junction diverges from the germline segment, which might be a read error. The rearrangement joins TRBV5-1 to TRBJ2-7, with TRBD1 identical over 8 bases. The germline CDR1 and CDR2 sequences are SGHRS and YFSETQ. This CDR3 has 14 residues. In nucleotides, the CDR3 is TGTGCCAGCAGTTACGGGACAGGCTCCTACGAGCAGTACTTC. The encoded protein is CASSYGTGSYEQYF.

This clonotype turned up a few times. A read error may be the cause here, since a much bigger clone is one base away. The chain recombines TRBV9 with TRBJ1-1, with unresolved D. Trimming left V 4 bases short and J 0 bases short, with 13 bases between. The germline V gene encodes CDR1 SGDLS and CDR2 YYNGEE. The CDR3 is 15 amino acids. CDR3 nucleotide sequence: TGTGCCAGCAGCACAACGAGCTTAATGAACACTGAAGCTTTCTTT. Protein: CASSTTSLMNTEAFF. The full variable domain, completed using reference TRBV9 and TRBJ1-1, is DSGVTQTPKHLITATGQRVTLRCSPRSGDLSVYWYQQSLDQGLQFLIQYYNGEERAKGNILERFSAQQFPDLHSELNLSSLELGDSALYFCASSTTSLMNTEAFFGQGTRLTVV.

This clonotype was observed many times. The gene calls are TRBV3-1 and TRBJ2-4; 7 bases line up with TRBD1. CDR3 length: 13 amino acids. Germline-derived CDR1 and CDR2 are LGHDT and YNNKEL (reference sequence). The V segment lost 4 bases and the J segment 13 bases; nucleotides outside the gene matches: 10. CDR3 region: CASSPRQGFVQYF. The CDR3 DNA reads as TGTGCCAGCAGCCCTAGACAGGGATTTGTACAGTACTTC.

This clonotype was observed at least ten times. For the CDR3, the DNA is TGTGCCAGCAGTTTGAGGGGGGTCCGCAATCAGCCCCAGCATTTT. Translation gives CASSLRGVRNQPQHF. This chain uses TRBV12-3 or TRBV12-4 with TRBJ1-5; tentatively, D is TRBD1 (6 bases). This CDR3 is 15 amino acids long. Trimming took 3 bases from V and 2 from J, leaving 11 bases between them.

The chain is built from TRBV12-3 or TRBV12-4 and TRBJ1-5; D unclear. The CDR3 has 14 residues. Trimming cost V 5 bases and J 10 bases, with 18 bases left between them. The CDR3 sequence: CASSPATTSFPQHF. As DNA, the CDR3 is TGTGCCAGCAGTCCAGCTACGACTTCTTTCCCCCAGCATTTT.

This clonotype has only a few counts. The chain employs TRBV5-1 and TRBJ1-2; unclear D gene. CDR1 is SGHRS and CDR2 is YFSETQ in the germline V gene. V was shortened by 0 bases and J by 0 bases, with 9 bases between the two germline ends. The CDR3 covers 15 residues. DNA of the CDR3: TGCGCCAGCAGCTTGGATGCAGCAACTAACTATGGCTACACCTTC. It specifies CASSLDAATNYGYTF.

At least ten counts were recorded for this clonotype. V and J are TRBV5-6 and TRBJ1-5; TRBD1 matches 8 bases. V was pared by 2 bases and J by 5 bases, with 6 bases of the junction left unmatched. Germline V CDR1 and CDR2: SGHDT, YYEEEE. The CDR3 contains 15 residues. CDR3 DNA: TGTGCCAGCAGCTTAAGACAGGGGCAGGATCAGCCCCAGCATTTT. It is translated as CASSLRQGQDQPQHF.

The chain uses TRBV5-1 and TRBJ1-1; 10 bases are shared with TRBD1. CDR1 SGHRS and CDR2 YFSETQ come from the germline V gene. V gave up 3 bases and J gave up 10 bases; unmatched junction bases: 15. This CDR3 region has 16 residues. CDR3 region: CASSWGTGVLFNRAFF. DNA of the CDR3: TGCGCCAGCAGCTGGGGGACAGGGGTTTTGTTTAATAGAGCTTTCTTT.

V is TRBV7-3 and J is TRBJ2-5; 12 positions agree with TRBD2. J lost 7 bases, V lost 8 bases, and 23 bases had no gene match. The CDR3 totals 19 residues. From germline, CDR1 is SGHTA and CDR2 FQGTGA. CDR3 protein: CASWVRWLAGGCKKVTQYF. The CDR3 nucleotides are TGTGCCAGCTGGGTGAGGTGGCTAGCGGGGGGGTGCAAGAAAGTGACCCAGTACTTC.

The sample holds many counts of this clonotype. DNA of the CDR3: TGTGCCAGCAGTGACCTAGCCACAGATACGCAGTATTTT. Residues: CASSDLATDTQYF. This chain uses TRBV2 with TRBJ2-3; D may be TRBD2 (5 bases). The germline V and J ends were trimmed by 3 bases and 2 bases, with 6 bases remaining between them. Germline CDR1 is SNHLY and CDR2 is FYNNEI. The CDR3 consists of 13 residues.

Remarks on this clonotype: A much larger clone differs by one base, so this may be a read error. V gene TRBV27 combines with J gene TRBJ2-5; TRBD2 might be the D (7 bases). The CDR3 consists of 15 residues. Germline values: CDR1 MNHEY, CDR2 SMNVEV (reference sequence). The CDR3 here is CAGSLSRGARETQYF. The CDR3 DNA is TGTGCCGGCAGTTTATCCCGGGGGGCCAGAGAGACCCAGTACTTC.

This clonotype was observed many times. The gene calls are TRBV7-9 and TRBJ2-3, with D uncertain. V lost 5 bases, J lost 0 bases, and 6 bases lay in between. The V gene's germline CDR1 is SEHNR and CDR2 FQNEAQ (reference sequence). The length of the CDR3 is 13 residues. The CDR3 DNA reads TGTGCCAGCAGCGCACATAGCACAGATACGCAGTATTTT. Encoded protein: CASSAHSTDTQYF.